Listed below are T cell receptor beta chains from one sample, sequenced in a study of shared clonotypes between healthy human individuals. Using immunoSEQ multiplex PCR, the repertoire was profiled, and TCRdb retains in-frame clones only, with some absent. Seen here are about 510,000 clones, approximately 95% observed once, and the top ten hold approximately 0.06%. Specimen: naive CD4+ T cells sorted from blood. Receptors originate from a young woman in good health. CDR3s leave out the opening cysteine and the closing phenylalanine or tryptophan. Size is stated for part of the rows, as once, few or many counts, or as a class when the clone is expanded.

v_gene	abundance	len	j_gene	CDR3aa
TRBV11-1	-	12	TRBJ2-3	ASSLGGEADTQY
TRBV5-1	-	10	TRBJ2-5	ASSLEGETQY
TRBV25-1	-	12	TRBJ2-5	ASSEYKFSETQY
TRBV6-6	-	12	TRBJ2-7	ASSYTASSYEQY
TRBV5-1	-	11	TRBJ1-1	ASSRGVGTEAF
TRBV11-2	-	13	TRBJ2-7	ASSSSRDRVYEQY
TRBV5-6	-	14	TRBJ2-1	ASSWDTGTLYNEQF
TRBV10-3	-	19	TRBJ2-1	AISGLGQGRLAGATYNEQF
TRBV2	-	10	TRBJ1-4	ANRGGGEKLF
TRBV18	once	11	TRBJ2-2	ASSQGNTGELF
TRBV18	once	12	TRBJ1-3	ASSREDSGNTIY
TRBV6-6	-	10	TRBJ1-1	ASTLGGTEAF
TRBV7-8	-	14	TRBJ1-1	ASSLKRGQGVSEAF
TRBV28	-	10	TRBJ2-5	ASKKNEETQY
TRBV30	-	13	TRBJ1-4	AWAHRRVLNEKLF
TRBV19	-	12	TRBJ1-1	ASSTTSGGPEAF
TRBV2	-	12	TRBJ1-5	ASSDVLGDQPQH
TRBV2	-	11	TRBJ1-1	ASSDRVSTEAF
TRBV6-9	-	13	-	ASPKRRTGAHEQY
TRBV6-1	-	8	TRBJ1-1	ATSRTEAF
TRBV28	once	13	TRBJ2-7	ASSSPRAATYEQY
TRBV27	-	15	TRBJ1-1	ASSWGVGSGADTEAF
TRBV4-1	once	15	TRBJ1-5	ASSQDPAIYSNQPQH
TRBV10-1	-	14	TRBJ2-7	ASSESEPGLAGEQY